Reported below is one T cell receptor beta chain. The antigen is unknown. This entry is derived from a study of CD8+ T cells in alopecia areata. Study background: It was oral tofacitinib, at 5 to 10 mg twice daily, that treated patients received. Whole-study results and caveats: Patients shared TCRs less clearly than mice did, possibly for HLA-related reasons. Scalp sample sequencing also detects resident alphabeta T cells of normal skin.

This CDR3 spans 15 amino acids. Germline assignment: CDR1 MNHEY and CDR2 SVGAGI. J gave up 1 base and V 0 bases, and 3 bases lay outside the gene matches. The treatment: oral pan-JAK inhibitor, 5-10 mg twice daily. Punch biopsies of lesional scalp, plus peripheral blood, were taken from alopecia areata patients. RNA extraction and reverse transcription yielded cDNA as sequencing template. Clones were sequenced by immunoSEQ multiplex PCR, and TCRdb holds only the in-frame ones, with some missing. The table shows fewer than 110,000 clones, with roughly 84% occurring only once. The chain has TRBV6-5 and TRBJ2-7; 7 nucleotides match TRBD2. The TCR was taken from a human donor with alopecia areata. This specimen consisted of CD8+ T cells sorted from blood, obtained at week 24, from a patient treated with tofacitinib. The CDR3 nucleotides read TGTGCCAGCAGTTACTCTCCAGCGGGGTCCTACGAGCAGTACTTC. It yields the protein CASSYSPAGSYEQYF.